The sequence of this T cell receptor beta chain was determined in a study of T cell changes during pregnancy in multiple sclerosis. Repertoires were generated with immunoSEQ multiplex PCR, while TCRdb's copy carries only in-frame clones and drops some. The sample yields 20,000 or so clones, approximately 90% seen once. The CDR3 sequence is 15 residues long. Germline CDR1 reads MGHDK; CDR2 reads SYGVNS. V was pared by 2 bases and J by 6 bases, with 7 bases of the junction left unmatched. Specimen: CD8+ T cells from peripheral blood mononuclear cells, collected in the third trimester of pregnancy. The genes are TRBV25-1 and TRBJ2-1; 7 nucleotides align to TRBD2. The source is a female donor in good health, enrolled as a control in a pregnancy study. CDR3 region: CASSEAGRGTNEQFF. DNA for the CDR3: TGTGCCAGCAGTGAAGCGGGGAGGGGAACCAATGAGCAGTTCTTC.